This T cell receptor beta chain was recovered during a study of cytotoxic CD8 clonotypes in ibrutinib-treated CLL. About the study: On average, each sample had some 260,000 productive templates and approximately 89,000 productive rearrangements.

The CDR3 length is 13 residues. Germline CDR1 is LNHDA and CDR2 is SQIVND (reference sequence). The V gene lost 3 bases and the J gene lost 7 bases, with 12 bases spanning the gap. Deep sequencing aimed at 1 in 200,000 to 1 in 1 million T cells' resolution. The assay was immunoSEQ multiplex PCR, and TCRdb's table has in-frame clones only and misses some. The sample lists fewer than 45,000 clones, 60% to 80% occurring once. TCR beta libraries used approximately 1.8 micrograms of genomic DNA from cryopreserved PBMCs. The sequencing here drew on PBMCs, taken at disease progression, from a patient treated with ibrutinib. The chain has TRBV19 and TRBJ1-1; D might be TRBD1 (6 bases). The sequence was obtained from a human donor with chronic lymphocytic leukemia. In nucleotides, the CDR3 is TGTGCCAGTAGTATTCAGGGGAACGTTGAAGCTTTCTTT. This encodes CASSIQGNVEAFF.